This TCR beta chain derives from a study of CD4 T cells in relation to SARS-CoV-2 and coronaviruses. Trimming took 6 bases from V and 15 from J, leaving 24 bases between them. The CDR3 is 15 amino acids. Germline V gene data show CDR1 as MNHEY and CDR2 as SVGAGI. This clone was seen once. Its target is not known. Before the COVID-19 pandemic, during about 2010-2018, CD4+ T cells were taken from unexposed donors. CD4+ T cells were isolated from the cells after about 11 days of culture. Unexposed-donor CD4+ T cells were probed with SARS-CoV-2 S/N and four cold-coronavirus spikes, cells permitting. This table comes from immunoSEQ multiplex PCR, and its TCRdb copy is limited to in-frame clones, with some not included. The profile shows approximately 22,000 clones, less than 75% of them singletons.

The genes are TRBV6-5 and TRBJ2-6, with D perhaps matching TRBD1 (5 bases). The receptor was isolated from a human donor in good health. Material: CD4+ T cells from PBMCs, cultured in vitro. The CDR3 region is CASRQVDVKLSDLTF. CDR3 coding DNA: TGTGCCAGCAGACAGGTGGACGTGAAACTTTCAGACCTGACTTTC.